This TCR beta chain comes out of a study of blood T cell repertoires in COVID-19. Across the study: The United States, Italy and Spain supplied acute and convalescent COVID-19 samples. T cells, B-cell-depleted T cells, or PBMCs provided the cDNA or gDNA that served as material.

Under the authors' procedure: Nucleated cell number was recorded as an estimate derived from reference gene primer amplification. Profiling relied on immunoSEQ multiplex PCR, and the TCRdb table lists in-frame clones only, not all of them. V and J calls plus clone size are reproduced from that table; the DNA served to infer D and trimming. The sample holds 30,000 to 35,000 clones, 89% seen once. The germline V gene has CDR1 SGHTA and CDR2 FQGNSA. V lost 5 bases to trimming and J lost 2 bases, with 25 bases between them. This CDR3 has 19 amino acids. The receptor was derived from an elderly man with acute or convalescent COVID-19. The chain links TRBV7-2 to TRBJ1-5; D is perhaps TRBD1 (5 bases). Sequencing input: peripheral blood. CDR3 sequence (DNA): TGTGCCAGCAGCCCTGGGGGGGACTCCCACCCAAGGGGCAATCAGCCCCAGCATTTT. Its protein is CASSPGGDSHPRGNQPQHF.